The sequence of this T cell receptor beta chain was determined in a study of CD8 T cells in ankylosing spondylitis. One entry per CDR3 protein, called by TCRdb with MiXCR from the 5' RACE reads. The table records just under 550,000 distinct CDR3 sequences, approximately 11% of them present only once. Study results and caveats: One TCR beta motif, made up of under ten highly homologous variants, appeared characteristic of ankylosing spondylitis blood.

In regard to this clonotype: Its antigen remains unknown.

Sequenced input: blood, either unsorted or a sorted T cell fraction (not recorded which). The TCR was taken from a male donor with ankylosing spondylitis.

In DNA, the CDR3 is TGCAGTGCTAGAGACGGATCCTCCGAGGTCGAGCAGTACTTC. Its protein product is CSARDGSSEVEQYF. V is TRBV20-1 and J is TRBJ2-7; no clear D. The V gene's germline CDR1 is DFQATT and CDR2 SNEGSKA (reference sequence). The CDR3 length is 14 residues. Trimming took off 0 bases at V and 6 bases at J, with 15 bases between the two ends.